The 27 T cell receptor beta chains in this list originate from one sample, sequenced in a study of regulatory T cells in long-lasting Graves disease. Building the TCR beta libraries relied on iRepertoire HTBI primers, and CDR3 regions underwent Arm-PCR. MiXCR, run by TCRdb on the multiplex PCR reads, gives a single entry per CDR3 protein. The sample yields about 470,000 distinct CDR3 sequences, about 15% seen once. Time point indicated: newly diagnosed GD, antithyroid drugs for less than 3 months. PBMCs were the source of the RNA used for TCR sequencing. These data also formed part of another study, on T cells in Graves' hyperthyroidism and ophthalmopathy.

The source was peripheral blood mononuclear cells (PBMCs), collected at new diagnosis, from a patient treated with antithyroid drugs. The receptors come from a woman younger than 45 with Graves disease.

The V and J genes are TRBV20-1 and TRBJ1-3; 9 positions match TRBD1. CDR1 and CDR2 (germline): DFQATT, SNEGSKA (reference sequence). The CDR3 totals 14 residues. J lost 3 bases, V lost 4 bases, and 4 bases had no gene match. The CDR3 sequence is CSAIQGARGNTIYF. As DNA, the CDR3 is TGCAGTGCTATACAGGGGGCTCGTGGAAACACCATATATTTT.

There are many counts of this clonotype. V usage is TRBV18 and J usage is TRBJ2-1; D might be TRBD1 or TRBD2, each matching 5 bases. The CDR3 loop spans 16 amino acids. Looked up from germline, CDR1 is KGHSH and CDR2 is LQKENI. V lost 0 bases to trimming and J lost 9 bases, with 18 bases between them. CDR3 residues: CASSPPHGTLPGEQFF. CDR3 nucleotide sequence: TGTGCCAGCTCACCACCGCACGGGACCCTCCCCGGTGAGCAGTTCTTC.

This clonotype was seen a handful of times. V is TRBV7-2 and J is TRBJ2-7; TRBD2 agrees at 8 bases. The V segment lost 5 bases and the J segment 1 base; nucleotides outside the gene matches: 4. CDR1 and CDR2 (germline): SGHTA, FQGNSA. The CDR3 runs to 14 residues. The chain's CDR3 is CASSPSGPSYEQYF. Here the CDR3 DNA reads TGTGCCAGCAGCCCTAGCGGGCCGTCCTACGAGCAGTACTTC.

A remark on this clonotype: One junction end disagrees with the germline gene, perhaps due to a read error. The rearrangement uses TRBV6-5 and TRBJ1-1, with no clear D. The CDR3 is 13 residues long. Germline V gives CDR1 MNHEY, CDR2 SVGAGI. CDR3 sequence reads: CASSYSGWGEAFF. DNA for the CDR3: TGTGCCAGCAGCTACTCGGGGTGGGGTGAAGCTTTCTTT.

This clonotype was counted at least ten times. The chain is built from TRBV20-1 and TRBJ1-5; D unresolved. V was trimmed by 3 bases and J by 9 bases, leaving 12 bases between them. Germline CDR1 is DFQATT and CDR2 is SNEGSKA (reference sequence). The CDR3 extends over 12 amino acids. CDR3 in amino acids: CSASAPGPPQHF. The CDR3 DNA reads TGCAGTGCTAGTGCGCCCGGACCGCCCCAGCATTTT.

This clonotype was seen many times. The V call is TRBV19, the J call TRBJ1-6, with D hard to call. Trimming took 1 base from V and 12 from J, leaving 7 bases between them. The CDR3 length is 12 residues. Germline lookup yields CDR1 LNHDA and CDR2 SQIVND (reference sequence). CDR3 DNA: TGTGCCAGTAGTATAGGAGGTGGACCCCTCCACTTT. This encodes CASSIGGGPLHF.

At least ten counts were recorded for this clonotype. This chain uses TRBV12-3 or TRBV12-4 with TRBJ1-3; no reliable D call. This CDR3 comprises 15 residues. With 5 bases removed from V and 0 bases from J, the gap between germline ends came to 11 bases. The CDR3 here is CASSMMTGSGNTIYF. The DNA of the CDR3 is TGTGCCAGCAGTATGATGACCGGCTCTGGAAACACCATATATTTT.

This clonotype was found a few times. The chain is built from TRBV7-9 and TRBJ1-1, with D unclear. Germline CDR1 SEHNR, CDR2 FQNEAQ (reference sequence). The CDR3 is 14 residues long. Deletions cut 1 base from V and 9 bases from J, with 15 bases between. Here the CDR3 DNA reads TGTGCCAGCAGCTTAGTGCGACGTGGGTCACAAGCTTTCTTT. It yields the protein CASSLVRRGSQAFF.

The sample holds a few counts of this clonotype. This rearrangement joins TRBV9 to TRBJ2-3; TRBD2 might be the D (6 bases). Germline V lookup: CDR1 SGDLS, CDR2 YYNGEE. The V end was cut by 3 bases, the J end by 4 bases, with 18 bases between. The CDR3 is 16 amino acids. The CDR3 spells CASSAFGGYGADTQYF. Written as DNA, the CDR3 is TGTGCCAGCAGCGCCTTTGGAGGGTATGGAGCAGATACGCAGTATTTT.

This clonotype was seen only a few times. The chain is built from TRBV29-1 and TRBJ1-5; D is uncertain. The V end lost 4 bases, the J end lost 5 bases, and 12 bases lay between the germline ends. Germline V gene data show CDR1 as SQVTM and CDR2 as ANQGSEA. The CDR3 loop spans 13 amino acids. This CDR3 is CSVAGSLDQPQHF. CDR3 coding DNA: TGCAGCGTTGCGGGGTCCCTTGATCAGCCCCAGCATTTT.

V gene TRBV5-6 combines with J gene TRBJ2-6; a possible D gene is TRBD1 (6 bases). V shed 4 bases and J shed 9 bases, with 14 bases lying between them. The CDR3 extends over 14 amino acids. CDR1 is SGHDT and CDR2 is YYEEEE in the germline V gene. CDR3 loop: CASSPWTAINVLTF. In DNA form, the CDR3 reads TGTGCCAGCAGCCCCTGGACAGCCATCAACGTCCTGACTTTC.

This clonotype was detected only a few times. The V and J genes are TRBV6-4 and TRBJ1-3, with D maybe TRBD1 (6 bases). Per germline, CDR1 MRHNA and CDR2 SNTAGT. The CDR3 contains 15 residues. Deletions cut 5 bases from V and 2 bases from J, with 13 bases between. CDR3 region: CASSYEAGAGNTIYF. The CDR3 nucleotides read TGTGCCAGCAGTTACGAGGCAGGGGCTGGAAACACCATATATTTT.

This clonotype has a handful of counts. Being one base from a much bigger clone, this may be a read error. This chain uses TRBV11-3 with TRBJ2-1; D possibly corresponds to TRBD1 (7 bases). Germline CDR1 and CDR2: SGHNT and YENEEA. CDR3 length: 17 amino acids. Trimming left V 4 bases short and J 6 bases short, with 22 bases between. As DNA, the CDR3 is TGTGCCAGCAGCTCAGTCAGGGGGGCTGGAGTGGGCAATGAGCAGTTCTTC. Translated: CASSSVRGAGVGNEQFF.

About this clonotype: Relative to the germline gene, one junction end is altered; a read error may explain this. The rearrangement uses TRBV4-1 and TRBJ2-5; 7 nucleotides agree with TRBD1. Germline V gene sequence: CDR1 MGHRA, CDR2 YSYEKL. The CDR3 extends over 15 amino acids. CDR3 loop: CASSQDGSQGETQYF. CDR3 bases: TGTGCCAGCAGCCAAGACGGATCACAGGGGGAGACCCAGTACTTC.

This clonotype was counted ten times or more. The chain is built from TRBV20-1 and TRBJ1-1, with TRBD1 matching over 7 bases. J lost 3 bases, V lost 6 bases, and 4 bases had no gene match. Germline V gene lookup returns CDR1 DFQATT and CDR2 SNEGSKA (reference sequence). CDR3 length: 12 amino acids. The CDR3 here is CSATDRDTEAFF. Written as DNA, the CDR3 is TGCAGTGCCACTGACAGGGACACTGAAGCTTTCTTT.

This clonotype was seen many times. This rearrangement joins TRBV20-1 to TRBJ2-1; 8 bases agree with TRBD2. Germline V gene data show CDR1 as DFQATT and CDR2 as SNEGSKA (reference sequence). With V trimmed by 2 bases and J by 2 bases, 8 bases remained unmatched. The CDR3 has 16 residues. The DNA for the CDR3 is TGCAGTGCTAGACCACCGGGGGGGGGTGCCTACAATGAGCAGTTCTTC. This codes for CSARPPGGGAYNEQFF.

This sequence joins TRBV6-1 and TRBJ2-2; 8 nucleotides agree with TRBD2. CDR1 MNHNS and CDR2 SASEGT come from the germline V gene. V was pared by 7 bases and J by 5 bases, with 3 bases of the junction left unmatched. The CDR3 is made up of 13 amino acids. The CDR3 nucleotides are TGTGCCAGCAAGGCTAGCGGGACCGGGGAGCTGTTTTTT. Translated: CASKASGTGELFF.

The chain recombines TRBV2 with TRBJ1-6, with D unresolved. This CDR3 region has 16 residues. Looked up from germline, CDR1 is SNHLY and CDR2 is FYNNEI. Trimming shortened V by 2 bases and J by 7 bases, and 15 bases separated the two germline ends. CDR3 sequence reads: CASSEWGMGWNSPLHF. The DNA of the CDR3 is TGTGCCAGCAGTGAATGGGGTATGGGGTGGAATTCACCCCTCCACTTT.

The chain employs TRBV20-1 and TRBJ1-2, with D possibly TRBD1 on 6 matching bases. The length of the CDR3 is 14 residues. Germline lookup yields CDR1 DFQATT and CDR2 SNEGSKA (reference sequence). V dropped 3 bases and J dropped 5 bases, with 16 bases sitting between them. CDR3 sequence reads: CSARDARGFYGYTF. The CDR3 DNA is TGCAGTGCTAGGGACGCCAGGGGCTTTTATGGCTACACCTTC.

The sample holds many counts of this clonotype. This chain uses TRBV2 with TRBJ1-5; D is perhaps TRBD1 (5 bases). The CDR3 totals 17 residues. The germline gives CDR1 SNHLY, CDR2 FYNNEI. V lost 4 bases to trimming and J lost 0 bases, with 16 bases between them. The CDR3 is CASSVESTAHSNQPQHF. The CDR3 DNA reads as TGTGCCAGCAGTGTCGAATCGACAGCCCATAGCAATCAGCCCCAGCATTTT.

This clonotype was observed many times. V is TRBV12-3 or TRBV12-4 and J is TRBJ2-6; D is unclear. V was trimmed by 4 bases and J by 0 bases, leaving 7 bases between them. The CDR3 runs 15 residues. In nucleotides, the CDR3 is TGTGCCAGCAGTTGGAGAGTCTCTGGGGCCAACGTCCTGACTTTC. It specifies CASSWRVSGANVLTF.

There are many counts of this clonotype. The V call is TRBV4-1, the J call TRBJ1-1, with D uncertain. V lost 1 base, J lost 1 base, and 10 bases lay in between. The CDR3 is 15 amino acids. The V gene's germline CDR1 is MGHRA and CDR2 YSYEKL. CDR3 amino acids: CASSQAPGTNTEAFF. For the CDR3, the DNA is TGCGCCAGCAGCCAAGCTCCGGGAACGAACACTGAAGCTTTCTTT.

This clonotype was recorded many times. The chain recombines TRBV30 with TRBJ1-2; the match to TRBD1 covers 9 bases. The junction had 6 bases not matched to a gene; V was cut back by 0 bases and J by 10 bases. Germline CDR1 is GTSNPN and CDR2 is SVGIG (reference sequence). This CDR3 region has 13 residues. CDR3 nucleotide sequence: TGTGCCTGGAGTGTATGGGGACAGGGTGTCTACACCTTC. It codes for CAWSVWGQGVYTF. Full variable domain (outside the CDR3, taken from reference TRBV30 and TRBJ1-2): SQTIHQWPATLVQPVGSPLSLECTVEGTSNPNLYWYRQAAGRGLQLLFYSVGIGQISSEVPQNLSASRPQDRQFILSSKKLLLSDSGFYLCAWSVWGQGVYTFGSGTRLTVV.

This clonotype was detected ten times or more. The V and J genes are TRBV20-1 and TRBJ2-5, with D possibly being TRBD2 (6 bases). The CDR3 runs to 16 residues. Trimming removed 6 bases at V and 3 bases at J, with 23 bases between. Germline CDR1 reads DFQATT; CDR2 reads SNEGSKA (reference sequence). The CDR3 spells CSAGTPDVASEETQYF. The CDR3 DNA follows: TGCAGTGCCGGGACTCCGGACGTAGCATCAGAAGAGACCCAGTACTTC.

The chain recombines TRBV29-1 with TRBJ1-3; 8 bases are shared with TRBD1. The CDR3 runs 13 residues. CDR1 SQVTM and CDR2 ANQGSEA come from the germline V gene. V was pared by 4 bases and J by 2 bases, with 1 base of the junction left unmatched. The CDR3 is CSVGTGTGNTIYF. The CDR3 DNA reads as TGCAGCGTTGGGACAGGGACTGGAAACACCATATATTTT.

This clonotype was detected a few times. The chain carries TRBV9 and TRBJ2-1; 12 nucleotides line up with TRBD2. CDR1 and CDR2 from the germline V gene are SGDLS and YYNGEE. The junction had 8 bases not matched to a gene; V was cut back by 3 bases and J by 4 bases. CDR3 length: 17 amino acids. The CDR3 coding sequence is TGTGCCAGCAGCGCGAACCCGACTAGCGGGAGTTACAATGAGCAGTTCTTC. Translation: CASSANPTSGSYNEQFF.

This clonotype showed up many times. The chain carries TRBV11-3 and TRBJ2-7; D is unresolved. The germline gives CDR1 SGHNT, CDR2 YENEEA. Trimming stripped 5 bases from V and 5 bases from J, with 19 bases between. The CDR3 has 15 residues. The CDR3 nucleotides are TGTGCCAGCAGCCCCCTGGTGGCAGGTCCCGACGAGCAGTACTTC. It codes for CASSPLVAGPDEQYF.